The 29 T cell receptor beta chains below come from one sample, sequenced in a study of sequential checkpoint blockade in melanoma. Sequencing was performed with immunoSEQ multiplex PCR; in TCRdb, only in-frame clones are kept and a portion is missing. This table has fewer than 20,000 clones, approximately 57% appearing once. The treatment here: randomized to nivolumab then ipilimumab (arm A) or the reverse (arm B). The source was CD8+ T cells sorted from blood (inferred from file names), collected from a patient given nivolumab and ipilimumab in sequence. The receptors come from a human donor with melanoma.

The V call is TRBV6-1, the J call TRBJ2-6; D ambiguous. The CDR3 extends over 19 amino acids. In germline, CDR1 is MNHNS, CDR2 SASEGT. V was shortened by 4 bases and J by 5 bases, with 24 bases between the two germline ends. The CDR3 sequence: CASSVIASMHKSRANVLTF. The CDR3 DNA sequence: TGTGCCAGCAGTGTGATAGCCTCTATGCACAAAAGTCGGGCCAACGTCCTGACTTTC.

This sequence joins TRBV2 and TRBJ2-5; 12 bases are shared with TRBD1. TRBJ2-7 matches the DNA end more closely, so the J call is doubtful. CDR3 length: 14 residues. Germline CDR1 reads SNHLY; CDR2 reads FYNNEI. CDR3: CASRGTGGLYEQYF. CDR3 nucleotide sequence: TGTGCCAGCAGGGGGACAGGGGGCCTATACGAGCAGTACTTC.

Details on this clone: The germline gene is not matched at one end of the junction; a read error may be the cause. This chain connects TRBV27 to TRBJ2-7, with 10 nucleotides matching TRBD2. CDR3 size: 16 residues. The germline V gene encodes CDR1 MNHEY and CDR2 SMNVEV (reference sequence). This CDR3 is CASSPIAGGRSDEQYF. The CDR3 DNA reads TGTGCCAGCAGTCCGATAGCGGGAGGACGCTCCGACGAGCAGTACTTC.

The chain couples TRBV4-1 to TRBJ2-3, with 7 bases matching TRBD2. This CDR3 has 16 amino acids. The J segment lost 4 bases and the V segment lost 0 bases, leaving 7 bases of the junction unmatched. Germline CDR1 and CDR2: MGHRA and YSYEKL. CDR3 protein: CASSQDRAGRADTQYF. In nucleotides, the CDR3 is TGCGCCAGCAGCCAAGATAGGGCGGGGAGGGCAGATACGCAGTATTTT.

This clone came up a few times. The genes are TRBV7-9 and TRBJ2-3, with 9 bases aligning to TRBD1. Germline CDR1 is SEHNR and CDR2 is FQNEAQ (reference sequence). Trimming cost V 4 bases and J 0 bases; bases outside gene matches: 11. This CDR3 has 18 amino acids. CDR3 region: CASSSGQGIKPSTDTQYF. CDR3 DNA: TGTGCCAGCAGCTCCGGACAGGGGATTAAACCTAGCACAGATACGCAGTATTTT.

This clone was seen once. The V call is TRBV19, the J call TRBJ1-1, with 9 nucleotides matching TRBD1. With V trimmed by 5 bases and J by 4 bases, 5 bases remained unmatched. CDR3 length equals 14 residues. Germline CDR1 LNHDA, CDR2 SQIVND (reference sequence). The CDR3 spells CASSVTGGGTEAFF. For the CDR3, the DNA is TGTGCCAGTAGTGTTACAGGGGGCGGCACTGAAGCTTTCTTT. Based on the CDR3 plus reference TRBV19 and TRBJ1-1, the full variable domain is DGGITQSPKYLFRKEGQNVTLSCEQNLNHDAMYWYRQDPGQGLRLIYYSQIVNDFQKGDIAEGYSVSREKKESFPLTVTSAQKNPTAFYLCASSVTGGGTEAFFGQGTRLTVV.

A few counts support this clone. V usage is TRBV13 and J usage is TRBJ1-2; D not resolved. This CDR3 contains 15 residues. V was clipped by 1 base and J by 6 bases, with 15 bases between them. Germline V gives CDR1 PRHDT, CDR2 FYEKMQ (reference sequence). The CDR3 loop reads CASSLVAIRPNGYTF. The CDR3 coding sequence is TGTGCCAGCAGCTTAGTAGCGATCCGTCCAAATGGCTACACCTTC. Supplemented by reference TRBV13 and TRBJ1-2, the full variable domain reads AAGVIQSPRHLIKEKRETATLKCYPIPRHDTVYWYQQGPGQDPQFLISFYEKMQSDKGSIPDRFSAQQFSDYHSELNMSSLELGDSALYFCASSLVAIRPNGYTFGSGTRLTVV.

The CDR3 coding sequence is TGTGCCAGCAGCTTGGACTTGGGGGGACTATACAATGAGCAGTTCTTC. Amino acid sequence: CASSLDLGGLYNEQFF. The chain uses TRBV5-6 and TRBJ2-1; TRBD2 agrees at 7 bases. The V and J ends lost 0 bases and 4 bases, in that order; junction bases with no gene match: 7. CDR3 length: 16 amino acids. The V gene's germline CDR1 is SGHDT and CDR2 YYEEEE.

The chain combines TRBV6-5 with TRBJ2-5, with TRBD2 as a possible D gene (5 bases). The DNA end is a closer match to TRBJ2-7, so the J assignment may be wrong. The CDR3 is 15 residues long. CDR1 and CDR2 (germline): MNHEY, SVGAGI. For the CDR3, the DNA is TGTGCCAGCAGTTACCCCGGGCCTGAGGGTCGCGAGCAGTACTTC. Protein sequence: CASSYPGPEGREQYF.

In nucleotides, the CDR3 is TGCACCAGCAGCCTCATACTAGCGTCCGAGCAGTACTTC. Encoded protein: CTSSLILASEQYF. This chain links TRBV1 with TRBJ2-7; the D segment call TRBD2 is taken from the table without a DNA check. TRBV1 is a documented pseudogene. CDR3 length: 13 amino acids.

The chain is built from TRBV28 and TRBJ1-5, with 7 bases matching TRBD1. Trimming at V came to 4 bases and at J to 4 bases, leaving 1 base not matched to a gene. CDR3 length: 13 residues. Germline assignment: CDR1 MDHEN and CDR2 SYDVKM. CDR3 protein: CASSSRGNQPQHF. The CDR3, as DNA: TGTGCCAGCAGTTCCAGGGGGAATCAGCCCCAGCATTTT.

The chain uses TRBV7-6 and TRBJ1-4; D is undetermined. Germline CDR1 reads SGHVS; CDR2 reads FNYEAQ. Trimming removed 4 bases from V and 3 bases from J, with 9 bases in between. CDR3 length: 14 amino acids. Written as DNA, the CDR3 is TGTGCCAGCAGCTCAGTGGCACCTAATGAAAAACTGTTTTTT. Translating gives CASSSVAPNEKLFF.

This chain joins TRBV7-6 and TRBJ1-6; a possible D gene is TRBD1 (6 bases). V lost 5 bases and J lost 6, with 14 bases in between. There are 15 residues in the CDR3. CDR1 is SGHVS and CDR2 is FNYEAQ in the germline V gene. The CDR3 protein is CASSLNEGGNSPLHF. Written as DNA, the CDR3 is TGTGCCAGCAGCCTAAACGAAGGGGGTAATTCACCCCTCCACTTT.

The chain combines TRBV9 with TRBJ1-3; no clear D. Trimming removed 3 bases from V and 0 bases from J, with 7 bases in between. This CDR3 comprises 14 residues. Germline CDR1 and CDR2: SGDLS and YYNGEE. CDR3 DNA: TGTGCCAGCAGCGACAGATCCTCTGGAAACACCATATATTTT. Translating gives CASSDRSSGNTIYF.

The chain links TRBV29-1 to TRBJ2-1; 7 bases match TRBD2. Unmatched junction bases numbered 15, after V lost 6 bases and J lost 7 bases. The CDR3 extends over 15 amino acids. The germline gives CDR1 SQVTM, CDR2 ANQGSEA. CDR3 in DNA: TGCAGCGTCCCCCTCTGGCGGGAGTATTTTAATGAGCAGTTCTTC. It encodes CSVPLWREYFNEQFF.

The chain combines TRBV5-1 with TRBJ2-7; D possibly corresponds to TRBD2 (6 bases). Trimming removed 0 bases at V and 3 bases at J, with 13 bases between. In germline, CDR1 is SGHRS, CDR2 YFSETQ. The CDR3 runs to 15 residues. This CDR3 reads CASSLAGGTIYEQYF. The CDR3, as DNA: TGCGCCAGCAGCTTGGCCGGCGGGACGATCTACGAGCAGTACTTC.

This clone appeared a single time. Relative to the germline gene, one junction end is altered; a read error may explain this. The rearrangement uses TRBV28 and TRBJ1-2; 9 bases fit TRBD1. The CDR3 is 14 amino acids. Germline V gives CDR1 MDHEN, CDR2 SYDVKM. The DNA of the CDR3 is TGTGCCATCAGTTTCACCAGGACAGGGGATTTCTACACCTTC. Protein product: CAISFTRTGDFYTF.

The gene calls are TRBV28 and TRBJ2-7; D gene unclear. V was pared by 1 base and J by 4 bases, with 8 bases between. The CDR3 spans 13 residues. Per the germline V gene, CDR1 is MDHEN and CDR2 is SYDVKM. The CDR3 loop reads CASSLSRQYEQYF. CDR3 bases: TGTGCCAGCAGTTTATCCAGGCAATACGAGCAGTACTTC.

This clone was counted between two and nine times. The J gene is TRBJ1-2, the V gene TRBV30; 8 positions agree with TRBD1. V lost 3 bases and J lost 8; bases outside the gene matches: 8. Germline-derived CDR1 and CDR2 are GTSNPN and SVGIG (reference sequence). This CDR3 is 13 amino acids long. In DNA, the CDR3 is TGTGCCTGGAGAGAGCAGGGGGCTGAGGGCTACACCTTC. This gives the protein CAWREQGAEGYTF.

The CDR3 is CAWRLGLGAYEQYF. CDR3 DNA sequence: TGTGCCTGGAGATTGGGGTTAGGGGCCTACGAGCAGTACTTC. The gene calls are TRBV30 and TRBJ2-7; tentative D call: TRBD1 (5 bases). The germline V and J ends were trimmed by 3 bases and 2 bases, with 14 bases remaining between them. The CDR3 contains 14 residues. Germline-derived CDR1 and CDR2 are GTSNPN and SVGIG (reference sequence).

The rearrangement links TRBV7-9 to TRBJ2-1; 7 nucleotides agree with TRBD1. The CDR3 length is 17 residues. Per germline, CDR1 SEHNR and CDR2 FQNEAQ (reference sequence). J lost 0 bases, V lost 5 bases, and 10 bases had no gene match. The CDR3 DNA follows: TGTGCCAGCAGCCTAATCGGGACAGTTGTCTCCTACAATGAGCAGTTCTTC. Residues: CASSLIGTVVSYNEQFF. The variable domain in full, completed from reference TRBV7-9 and TRBJ2-1, reads DTGVSQNPRHKITKRGQNVTFRCDPISEHNRLYWYRQTLGQGPEFLTYFQNEAQLEKSRLLSDRFSAERPKGSFSTLEIQRTEQGDSAMYLCASSLIGTVVSYNEQFFGPGTRLTVL.

This clone was counted between two and nine times. This rearrangement joins TRBV11-2 to TRBJ2-5; 8 nucleotides match TRBD2. The CDR3 is made up of 15 amino acids. V gave up 1 base and J gave up 0 bases; unmatched junction bases: 1. CDR1 is SGHAT, CDR2 FQNNGV, per germline. For the CDR3, the DNA is TGTGCCAGCAGCTTAGCGGGAGGGCACCAAGAGACCCAGTACTTC. Amino acids: CASSLAGGHQETQYF.

V and J are TRBV2 and TRBJ2-2; 11 bases line up with TRBD2. V trimming: 7 bases; J trimming: 5 bases; junction bases outside the gene matches: 9. CDR3 size: 16 residues. Germline CDR1 reads SNHLY; CDR2 reads FYNNEI. CDR3 in amino acids: CASTSLAGGETGELFF. As DNA, the CDR3 is TGTGCCAGCACCTCCTTAGCGGGGGGGGAAACCGGGGAGCTGTTTTTT.

This clone was seen a handful of times. CDR3 residues: CASSPDLATYNEQFF. CDR3 DNA: TGTGCCAGCTCGCCCGACCTAGCAACCTACAATGAGCAGTTCTTC. The J gene is TRBJ2-1, the V gene TRBV18; D might be TRBD2 (5 bases). Trimming cost V 6 bases and J 2 bases, with 14 bases left between them. The CDR3 runs to 15 residues. In germline, CDR1 is KGHSH, CDR2 LQKENI. Using reference TRBV18 and TRBJ2-1 for the parts outside the CDR3, the full variable domain is NAGVMQNPRHLVRRRGQEARLRCSPMKGHSHVYWYRQLPEEGLKFMVYLQKENIIDESGMPKERFSAEFPKEGPSILRIQQVVRGDSAAYFCASSPDLATYNEQFFGPGTRLTVL.

V is TRBV6-1 and J is TRBJ2-3; 7 bases fit TRBD1. CDR3 length equals 12 residues. J was trimmed by 11 bases and V by 5 bases; bases with no gene match: 7. CDR1 is MNHNS and CDR2 is SASEGT in the germline V gene. CDR3 region: CASSSGQVEQYF. CDR3 coding DNA: TGTGCCAGCAGTTCCGGACAGGTCGAGCAGTATTTT.

The V call is TRBV13, the J call TRBJ1-2, with D unclear. CDR3 size: 16 residues. Germline loops: CDR1 PRHDT, CDR2 FYEKMQ (reference sequence). Trimming took off 0 bases at V and 2 bases at J, with 13 bases between the two ends. The chain's CDR3 is CASSLGPYYSNYGYTF. The CDR3 DNA is TGTGCCAGCAGCTTAGGGCCATATTATAGCAACTATGGCTACACCTTC.

The chain employs TRBV28 and TRBJ1-5; TRBD1 matches at 8 bases. Losses at the gene ends were 5 bases for V and 6 bases for J; bases not matched to a gene: 9. Germline values: CDR1 MDHEN, CDR2 SYDVKM. The CDR3 totals 15 residues. The CDR3 DNA is TGTGCCAGCAGTGGTGGGACAGGCGGTGCTCAGCCCCAGCATTTT. Translated, it gives CASSGGTGGAQPQHF. The variable domain in full, completed from reference TRBV28 and TRBJ1-5, reads DVKVTQSSRYLVKRTGEKVFLECVQDMDHENMFWYRQDPGLGLRLIYFSYDVKMKEKGDIPEGYSVSREKKERFSLILESASTNQTSMYLCASSGGTGGAQPQHFGDGTRLSIL.

V is TRBV29-1 and J is TRBJ2-3; weak D call: TRBD2 (6 bases). The V gene's germline CDR1 is SQVTM and CDR2 ANQGSEA. V dropped 6 bases and J dropped 2 bases, with 27 bases sitting between them. The CDR3 is 18 amino acids. CDR3: CSVMTDGSGLSATDTQYF. The CDR3 DNA sequence: TGCAGCGTCATGACGGATGGAAGCGGGCTAAGCGCCACAGATACGCAGTATTTT.

Details on this clone: Additional DNA sequences in this sample encode the identical CDR3. CDR3 coding DNA: TGTGCCACCAGCACAGCGGGAGTTCCCAATGAGCAGTTCTTC. It is translated as CATSTAGVPNEQFF. This chain links TRBV15 with TRBJ2-1; 8 bases agree with TRBD2. Germline CDR1 and CDR2: LNHNV and YYDKDF (reference sequence). V lost 4 bases and J lost 6; bases outside the gene matches: 5. The CDR3 totals 14 residues.